This TCR beta chain is from a study of cytomegalovirus exposure and HLA in healthy donors. Worth noting for this clone: The antigen is unknown.

General observations from the study: The authors excluded some V segments, including TRBV6-2 and TRBV6-3, as indistinguishable. As a later analysis showed, several of the most significant clusters appeared to be linked to common viral pathogens. Sequencing likely caused a cluster of highly shared sequence variants.

Amplification used 60 Vbeta primers and 13 Jbeta primers. Profiled with immunoSEQ multiplex PCR; TCRdb holds only in-frame clones, not every one. The repertoire includes about 170,000 clones, roughly 80% of them detected once, and around 0.8% sits in the top ten. The germline V gene has CDR1 MDHEN and CDR2 SYDVKM. The length of the CDR3 is 15 residues. V was pared by 5 bases and J by 5 bases, with 18 bases between. The chain links TRBV28 to TRBJ1-2, with D unresolved. The sequenced material came from PBMCs. This TCR was sampled from a woman between 18 and 29 years old in good health and CMV-seronegative. The CDR3 here is CASSPLSTTWYGYTF. DNA of the CDR3: TGTGCCAGCAGTCCACTCTCAACTACGTGGTATGGCTACACCTTC.